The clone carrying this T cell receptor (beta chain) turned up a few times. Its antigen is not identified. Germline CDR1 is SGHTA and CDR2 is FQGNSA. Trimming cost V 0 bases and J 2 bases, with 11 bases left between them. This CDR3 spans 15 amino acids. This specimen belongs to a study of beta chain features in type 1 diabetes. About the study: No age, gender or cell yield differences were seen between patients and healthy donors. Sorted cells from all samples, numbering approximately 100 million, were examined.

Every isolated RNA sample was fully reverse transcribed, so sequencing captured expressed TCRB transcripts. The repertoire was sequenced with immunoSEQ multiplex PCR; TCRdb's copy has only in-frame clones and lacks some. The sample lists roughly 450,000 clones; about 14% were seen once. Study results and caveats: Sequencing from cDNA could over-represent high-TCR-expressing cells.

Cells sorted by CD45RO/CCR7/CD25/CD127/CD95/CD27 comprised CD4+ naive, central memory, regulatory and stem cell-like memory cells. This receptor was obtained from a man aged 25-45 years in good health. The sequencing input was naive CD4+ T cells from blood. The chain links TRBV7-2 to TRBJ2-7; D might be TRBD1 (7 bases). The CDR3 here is CASSLARDSPYEQYF. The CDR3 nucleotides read TGTGCCAGCAGCTTAGCGCGGGACAGCCCCTACGAGCAGTACTTC.